This T cell receptor (beta chain) came from a study of CD8 T cells in ankylosing spondylitis. With 6 bases removed from V and 2 bases from J, the gap between germline ends came to 12 bases. The CDR3 is 15 residues long. Germline V gives CDR1 SGHRS, CDR2 YFSETQ. A single record per CDR3 protein comes from TCRdb applying MiXCR to the 5' RACE reads. The sample carries more than 150,000 distinct CDR3 sequences, 15% to 20% recorded once. This clonotype was counted many times. The sample taken for sequencing was blood, either unsorted or a sorted T cell fraction (not recorded which). The sequence was obtained from a male donor aged 10-29 years with ankylosing spondylitis or in good health (not recorded which). The V gene is TRBV5-1, the J gene TRBJ2-6; D gene unclear. The CDR3 sequence is CASTKDVPGANVLTF. In DNA, the CDR3 is TGCGCCAGCACCAAGGACGTACCTGGGGCCAACGTCCTGACTTTC.